The entry below describes one T cell receptor (beta chain). Its antigen is not yet known. Per-nucleotide qualities are absent, and no much larger clonotype sits a single base away. The data were taken from a study of shared clonotypes between healthy human individuals (TCRdb year 2020). Concerning the study at large: A few men and a couple of women, aged 18 to 49 years, made up the cohort. The study deeply sequenced blood TCR repertoires of five healthy adults to estimate repertoire size and the extent of clonotype sharing between individuals. Libraries were prepared and TCR repertoires were sequenced by different laboratories using diverse techniques, in order to increase sequencing depth and limit assay-specific biases. Per donor, leukapheresis produced somewhere between about 0.9 and 9 billion PBMCs.

Healthy HIV-negative adults with no recently reported acute infections or vaccinations were included as donors. Every donor was a Caucasian adult residing in Nashville, Tennessee, USA. For unsorted samples, around 90 million PBMCs were counted, and genomic DNA was extracted using the QIAamp DNA Blood Mini kit. After blood collection by leukapheresis, PBMCs were isolated using Ficoll-Histopaque density gradient centrifugation and then cryopreserved in the vapor phase of liquid nitrogen. Trimming costs V 6 bases and J 5 bases, and their ends lie 14 bases apart. Based on the germline V gene, the CDR1 and CDR2 sequences are WSHSY and SAAADI. The CDR3 sequence holds 14 residues, the cysteine and phenylalanine included. The CDR3 DNA has 42 bases and is translated from base 1. General findings and caveats noted by the study authors: Sampling was limited to blood, and TCR repertoires in tissue likely differ from TCR repertoires in blood. Based on pairwise subsampling, the degree of clonotype sharing among donors was expected to be affected by sequencing depth. Because the study included only a small number of donors, the genetic and exposure-history diversity represented was limited.

Using the deep immunoSEQ assay, TCR CDR3 regions were amplified from genomic DNA by multiplex PCR. Genomic DNA extracted from each cell subset was distributed evenly over all wells of several immunoSEQ 96-well plates, and each plate served as one replicate. For unsorted PBMC, approximately 0.3 ug genomic DNA, equal to 25,000 to 35,000 T cell genomes, was loaded into each replicate PCR. Genomic DNA from unsorted PBMC was sequenced over ten immunoSEQ deep assay plates. The purified libraries were quantified using a Qubit 3.0 fluorometer, sized with a Bioanalyzer 2100, and then quantified again using the KAPA Library Quantification kit. Each immunoSEQ 96-well plate was sequenced on its own single-read 150-cycle Illumina NextSeq 550 flow cell. From the authors' description of their analysis: Because only junctional sequences without quality scores were contained in the immunoSEQ output, filtering matching that applied to full-length reads could not be performed. Sequences were annotated with PyIR, a Python wrapper for IgBLAST v1.9, and V/J genes and CDR3 were assigned using IMGT germline references. Reads were filtered out if the reads had weak V/J assignments (E-value above 1e-6), no CDR3, stop codons, out-of-frame junctions, or ambiguous translated residues. A V3J clonotype was defined by an identical inferred V gene, J gene, and CDR3 amino acid sequence. The percentage overlap between two repertoires was calculated by dividing the number of shared unique clonotypes by the size of the smaller repertoire. Three approaches were used to assess repertoire richness: RTK rarefaction, the Chao1 estimator, and Recon v2.1 estimates of unobserved clonotypes. Imported from immuneACCESS, the table was reduced by TCRdb to in-frame sequences with V and J called. These copies leave out some clones; in studies compared against another copy, an unresolved V gene accounts for under half, and the cause of the remainder is not known. V and J calls and clone size are given by that table; D and trimming were obtained from the DNA. The sample table contains 400,000 to 600,000 clones; only one count was recorded for more than 75% of them. The ten largest clonotypes hold approximately 13% of the sample.

In this chain, TRBV10-2 is recombined with TRBJ1-5; a weak D assignment points to TRBD1 (6 bases agree). The clonotype comes from a woman in her forties in good health. Some clones in this sample may be carry-over from other donors' samples. The sequenced sample consisted of PBMCs. DNA sequence: TGCGCCAGCAGGAAGGGAAGGGGGGATCAGCCCCAGCATTTT. Its protein product is CASRKGRGDQPQHF.